Listed below are T cell receptor beta chains from one sample, sequenced in a study of blood T cell repertoires in COVID-19. Assay: immunoSEQ multiplex PCR; the TCRdb copy retains only in-frame clones and omits some. The sample includes about 120,000 clones, around 76% of them seen just once. The sample comprised peripheral blood. The receptor source for this set is a man between 70 and 80 years old with acute or convalescent COVID-19. CDR3s leave out the opening cysteine and the closing phenylalanine or tryptophan.

cdr3_length j_call v_call cdr3_aa
11 TRBJ2-7 TRBV13 ATATSGGYEQY
12 TRBJ2-1 TRBV7-2 ASSLWVQGNEQF
12 TRBJ2-5 TRBV6-5 ASSPRLVQETQY
12 TRBJ1-5 TRBV30 AWSRDRADQPQH
13 TRBJ2-2 TRBV5-4 ASSLPTGDTGELF
12 TRBJ1-5 TRBV19 ASTPGQGYQPQH
13 TRBJ2-7 TRBV5-1 ASSLHQGALYEQY
12 TRBJ1-5 TRBV7-9 ASSQDLGDQPQH
13 TRBJ1-6 TRBV24-1 ATSDLTGANSPLH
12 TRBJ2-7 TRBV27 ASSLGQGGGEQY
13 TRBJ2-1 TRBV6-2/TRBV6-3 ASSSPPGGYNEQF
12 TRBJ1-6 TRBV3-1/TRBV3-2 ASSQDRGGSPLH
12 TRBJ1-5 TRBV15 ATSRGRGGQPQH
10 TRBJ2-5 TRBV30 AWNRLQETQY
12 TRBJ2-2 TRBV5-1 ASSETGNTGELF
14 TRBJ1-1 TRBV3-1/TRBV3-2 ASSQYLRAEGTEAF
13 TRBJ2-1 TRBV13 ASSSLAGGYNEQF
13 TRBJ1-1 TRBV19 ASSIPTGRVTEAF
12 TRBJ2-2 TRBV6-4 ASSPRVGTGELF
11 TRBJ1-2 TRBV6-5 ASSRTDNYGYT
14 TRBJ1-1 TRBV4-1 ASRRIFTGLSTEAF
10 TRBJ2-7 TRBV10-3 AISGQVTEQY
12 TRBJ2-7 TRBV7-2 ASSPDRFSYEQY
10 TRBJ2-7 TRBV19 ASRDRGDEQY
12 TRBJ1-2 TRBV7-2 ASSSTGGNYGYT
12 TRBJ1-2 TRBV6-6 ASSYSFGSNGYT
13 TRBJ2-2 TRBV7-2 ASSTRLAGTGELF
13 TRBJ1-2 TRBV7-9 ASSPRSGGSYGYT
10 TRBJ1-1 TRBV2 ASSVSDREAF
15 TRBJ1-3 TRBV5-5 ASSRTGGALSGNTIY
12 TRBJ1-2 TRBV7-2 ASTTGQGTYGYT
14 TRBJ2-1 TRBV7-2 ASSLAASSSYNEQF
15 TRBJ2-7 TRBV21-1 ASFNTPGLAQYYEQY
14 TRBJ2-1 TRBV4-1 ASSQADRVRANEQF
16 TRBJ2-2 TRBV7-9 ASSLTGRGTVNTGELF
14 TRBJ2-3 TRBV7-9 ASSKGQGTSTDTQY
13 TRBJ1-2 TRBV9 ASSGGTAADYGYT
13 TRBJ2-3 TRBV5-1 ASSLRGPGADTQY
11 TRBJ2-5 TRBV5-5 ASSTRLQETQY
14 TRBJ1-1 TRBV30 AWSILRSTGNTEAF
11 TRBJ1-1 TRBV11-3 ASSTDRNTEAF
15 TRBJ2-1 TRBV7-2 ASSLPPAGGPYNEQF
12 TRBJ1-2 TRBV4-2 ASSQAGTGVWRT
12 TRBJ2-7 TRBV29-1 SAVDRGGPYEQY
12 TRBJ1-5 TRBV7-2 ASSLGGGYQPQH
11 TRBJ2-7 TRBV6-5 ASRPGYSHEQY
16 TRBJ2-5 TRBV6-2/TRBV6-3 ASSYSEGGGAAQETQY
12 TRBJ1-1 TRBV25-1 ASSPNVYGTEAF
12 TRBJ2-7 TRBV3-1/TRBV3-2 ASSRQGSSYEQY
10 TRBJ1-4 TRBV6-5 ASSSSNEKLF
12 TRBJ2-5 TRBV5-1 ASRLSIQEETQY
14 TRBJ2-3 TRBV11-3 ASSLRAEFSTDTQY
12 TRBJ1-1 TRBV7-3 ASSPRPGNTEAF
13 TRBJ2-7 TRBV4-2 ASSQDQGLSYEQY
15 TRBJ1-2 TRBV5-4 ASSLGGPGRSHYGYT
12 TRBJ1-4 TRBV11-3 ASSHRGRNEKLF
13 TRBJ2-3 TRBV7-9 ASSPNRGIMDTQY